The TCR beta chain described here comes from a study of blood T cell repertoires in COVID-19. Study at large: Acute and convalescent COVID-19 specimens originated in the United States, Italy and Spain.

Original analysis: Researchers report that nucleated cell counts were estimated from reference gene primer amplification. Profiling relied on immunoSEQ multiplex PCR, and the TCRdb table lists in-frame clones only, not all of them. That table supplies the V and J calls and clone size; D and trimming were determined from the DNA. In the table there are more than 300,000 clones, more than 75% of which are singletons. The CDR3 extends over 14 amino acids. Germline V CDR1 and CDR2: KGHSH, LQKENI. V was cut by 6 bases and J by 6 bases, with 12 bases left in between. Seattle cases were enrolled at active infection and followed longitudinally.

Sequencing was performed on peripheral blood. The receptor's source is a woman younger than 45 with COVID-19, enrolled during active disease. The chain combines TRBV18 with TRBJ1-6, with D possibly TRBD1 on 5 matching bases. The CDR3 protein is CASSPGQGNSPLHF. The CDR3 bases are TGTGCCAGCTCCCCCGGCCAGGGTAATTCACCCCTCCACTTT.